Below are 3 T cell receptor beta chains sequenced from a single sample in a study of T cell repertoires in cytomegalovirus infection. No antigens are known for them. TCRdb reprocessed the reads via MiXCR and lists one record per CDR3 protein. Of 400,000 to 600,000 distinct CDR3 sequences listed, under 55% are singletons. Sample: cultured PBMCs, taken from culture after CMV antigen stimulation. These receptors originate from a human donor in good health (CMV status not recorded). Some clones in this sample may be carry-over from other donors' samples.

The chain combines TRBV4-1 with TRBJ1-1; no clear D gene. V lost 5 bases and J 4 bases, leaving 17 bases between the germline ends. This CDR3 region has 15 residues. CDR1 and CDR2 from the germline V gene are MGHRA and YSYEKL. DNA of the CDR3: TGCGCCAGCAGCTCCCTCCTTGACCGGAGCACTGAAGCTTTCTTT. This gives the protein CASSSLLDRSTEAFF.

The chain employs TRBV6-5 and TRBJ2-7; D may be TRBD2 (6 bases). CDR1 MNHEY and CDR2 SVGAGI come from the germline V gene. CDR3 length equals 15 residues. V dropped 0 bases and J dropped 3 bases, with 12 bases sitting between them. The CDR3 DNA follows: TGTGCCAGCAGTTACTCGGGGGGTCCTTACTACGAGCAGTACTTC. It translates to CASSYSGGPYYEQYF.

This clonotype was observed at least ten times. The V and J genes are TRBV7-2 and TRBJ1-4; weak D call: TRBD1 (5 bases). CDR3 size: 15 residues. Trimming stripped 4 bases from V and 8 bases from J, with 17 bases between. The V gene's germline CDR1 is SGHTA and CDR2 FQGNSA. As DNA, the CDR3 is TGTGCCAGCAGCTCAAAGGGACTTGGGCGGGAAAAACTGTTTTTT. Residues: CASSSKGLGREKLFF.